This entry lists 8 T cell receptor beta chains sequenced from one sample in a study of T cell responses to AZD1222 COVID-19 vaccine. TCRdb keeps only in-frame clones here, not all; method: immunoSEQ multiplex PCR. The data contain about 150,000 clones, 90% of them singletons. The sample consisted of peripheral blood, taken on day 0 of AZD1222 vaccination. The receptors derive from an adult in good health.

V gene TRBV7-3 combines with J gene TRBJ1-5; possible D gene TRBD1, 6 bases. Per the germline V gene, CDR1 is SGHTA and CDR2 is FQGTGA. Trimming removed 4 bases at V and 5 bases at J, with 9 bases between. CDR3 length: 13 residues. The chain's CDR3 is CASSSGADQPQHF. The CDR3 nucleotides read TGTGCCAGCAGCTCGGGGGCGGATCAGCCCCAGCATTTT.

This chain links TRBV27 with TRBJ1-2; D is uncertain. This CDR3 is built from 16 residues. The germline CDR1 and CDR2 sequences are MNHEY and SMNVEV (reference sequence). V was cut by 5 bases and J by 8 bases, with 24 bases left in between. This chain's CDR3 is CASSHSTPGGNRGYTF. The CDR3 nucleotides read TGTGCCAGCAGTCACTCTACCCCGGGCGGTAATCGCGGCTACACCTTC.

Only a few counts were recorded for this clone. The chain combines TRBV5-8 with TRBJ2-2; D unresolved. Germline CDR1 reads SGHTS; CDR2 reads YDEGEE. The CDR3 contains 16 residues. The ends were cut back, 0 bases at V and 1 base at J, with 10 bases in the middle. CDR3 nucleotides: TGTGCCAGCAGCTTGGGTGGCGGAGTGAACACCGGGGAGCTGTTTTTT. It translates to CASSLGGGVNTGELFF.

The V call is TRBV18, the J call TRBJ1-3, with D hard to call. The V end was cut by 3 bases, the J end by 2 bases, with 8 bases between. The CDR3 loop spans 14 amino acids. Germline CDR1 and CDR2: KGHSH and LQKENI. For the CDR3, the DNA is TGTGCCAGCTCACCTCCACAGACTGGAAACACCATATATTTT. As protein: CASSPPQTGNTIYF. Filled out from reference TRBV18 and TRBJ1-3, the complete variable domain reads NAGVMQNPRHLVRRRGQEARLRCSPMKGHSHVYWYRQLPEEGLKFMVYLQKENIIDESGMPKERFSAEFPKEGPSILRIQQVVRGDSAAYFCASSPPQTGNTIYFGEGSWLTVV.

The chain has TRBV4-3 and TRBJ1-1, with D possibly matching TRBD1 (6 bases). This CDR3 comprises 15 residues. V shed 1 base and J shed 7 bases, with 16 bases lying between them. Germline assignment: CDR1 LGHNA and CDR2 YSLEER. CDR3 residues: CASSQAPQGPDEAFF. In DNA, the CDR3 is TGCGCCAGCAGCCAAGCCCCACAGGGACCAGATGAAGCTTTCTTT.

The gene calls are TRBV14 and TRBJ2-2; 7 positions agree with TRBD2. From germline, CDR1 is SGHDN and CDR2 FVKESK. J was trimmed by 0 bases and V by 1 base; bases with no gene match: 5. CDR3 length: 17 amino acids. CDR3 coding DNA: TGTGCCAGCAGCCAAGGTTTGCGGGGGACGAACACCGGGGAGCTGTTTTTT. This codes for CASSQGLRGTNTGELFF.

The CDR3 is CASTLQGPGTDTQYF. CDR3 nucleotide sequence: TGTGCCAGCACCCTTCAGGGGCCGGGCACAGATACGCAGTATTTT. This chain uses TRBV28 with TRBJ2-3; D is possibly TRBD1 (6 bases). This CDR3 region has 15 residues. Per the germline V gene, CDR1 is MDHEN and CDR2 is SYDVKM. V lost 7 bases, J lost 1 base, and 15 bases lay in between.

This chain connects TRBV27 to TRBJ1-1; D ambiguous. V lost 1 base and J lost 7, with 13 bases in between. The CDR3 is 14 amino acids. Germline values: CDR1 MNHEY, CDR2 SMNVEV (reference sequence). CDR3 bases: TGTGCCAGCAGTTTATTAACGGGAGTTAGTGAAGCTTTCTTT. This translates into CASSLLTGVSEAFF.